The present entry profiles one TCR beta chain with its context. Antigen: not known. This specimen comes from a study of OX40 agonist ivuxolimab in advanced cancers. Germline V gene lookup returns CDR1 SGHAT and CDR2 FQNNGV. Trimming took 5 bases from V and 3 from J, leaving 14 bases between them. This CDR3 spans 15 amino acids. This table comes from immunoSEQ multiplex PCR, and its TCRdb copy is limited to in-frame clones, with some not included. The sample contains about 59,000 clones, under 95% of which appear only once. Regarding the study as a whole: On average, CD8+ T cells showed a greater number of expanded clones than CD4+.

This chain connects TRBV11-2 to TRBJ2-1; possibly TRBD2 for D (5 bases). The receptor comes from an adult with an advanced solid tumor such as melanoma, head and neck, liver or kidney cancer. The input for sequencing was CD4+ or CD8+ T cells sorted from blood, taken in a trial of the OX40 agonist ivuxolimab. DNA for the CDR3: TGTGCCAGCAGCCCTGATCGAGCGGACTACAATGAGCAGTTCTTC. Residues: CASSPDRADYNEQFF.